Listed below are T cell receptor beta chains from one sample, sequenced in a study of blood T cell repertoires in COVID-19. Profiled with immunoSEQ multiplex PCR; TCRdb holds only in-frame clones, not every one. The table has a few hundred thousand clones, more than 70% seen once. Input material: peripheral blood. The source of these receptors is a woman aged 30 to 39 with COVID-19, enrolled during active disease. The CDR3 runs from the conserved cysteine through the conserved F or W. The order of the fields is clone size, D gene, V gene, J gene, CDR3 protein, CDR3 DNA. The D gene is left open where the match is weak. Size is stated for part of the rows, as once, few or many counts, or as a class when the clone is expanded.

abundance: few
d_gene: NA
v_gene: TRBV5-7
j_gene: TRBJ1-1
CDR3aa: CAGAQNTEAFF
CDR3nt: TGTGCCGGGGCACAGAACACTGAAGCTTTCTTT

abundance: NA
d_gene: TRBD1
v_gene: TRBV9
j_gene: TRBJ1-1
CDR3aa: CASSGSGTGPMNTEAFF
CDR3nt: TGTGCCAGCAGCGGCTCCGGGACAGGACCTATGAACACTGAAGCTTTCTTT

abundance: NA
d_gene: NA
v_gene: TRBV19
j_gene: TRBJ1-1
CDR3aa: CASSYRGNTEAFF
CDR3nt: TGTGCCAGTAGTTATCGGGGGAACACTGAAGCTTTCTTT

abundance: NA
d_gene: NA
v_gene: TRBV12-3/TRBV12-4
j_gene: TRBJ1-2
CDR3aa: CASSYGGPGYTF
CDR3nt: TGTGCCAGCAGCTACGGGGGGCCTGGCTACACCTTC

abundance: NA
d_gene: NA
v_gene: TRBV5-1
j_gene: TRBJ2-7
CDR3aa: CASSWGLSYEQYF
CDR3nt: TGCGCCAGCAGCTGGGGACTCTCCTACGAGCAGTACTTC

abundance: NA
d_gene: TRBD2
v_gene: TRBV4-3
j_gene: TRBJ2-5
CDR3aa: CASSQGGGPGETQYF
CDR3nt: TGCGCCAGCAGCCAGGGGGGAGGGCCAGGGGAGACCCAGTACTTC

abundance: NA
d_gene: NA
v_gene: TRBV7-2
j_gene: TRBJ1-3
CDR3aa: CASSAYPPGAGNTIYF
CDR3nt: TGTGCCAGCAGCGCATACCCCCCCGGGGCTGGAAACACCATATATTTT

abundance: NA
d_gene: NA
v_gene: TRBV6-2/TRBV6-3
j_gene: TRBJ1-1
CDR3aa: CASSYGVREAFF
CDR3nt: TGTGCCAGCAGTTACGGTGTACGGGAAGCTTTCTTT

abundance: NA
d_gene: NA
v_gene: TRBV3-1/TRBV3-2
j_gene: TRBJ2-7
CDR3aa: CASSQDPGLLSSYEQYF
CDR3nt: TGTGCCAGCAGCCAAGACCCGGGTCTTTTATCTTCCTACGAGCAGTACTTC

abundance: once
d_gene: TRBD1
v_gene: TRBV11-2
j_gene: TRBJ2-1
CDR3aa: CASSFTGTGRNEQFF
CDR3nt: TGTGCCAGCAGCTTTACCGGGACAGGGAGGAATGAGCAGTTCTTC

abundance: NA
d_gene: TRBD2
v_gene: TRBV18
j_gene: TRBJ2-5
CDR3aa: CASSLGGGLQETQYF
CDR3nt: TGTGCCAGCTCCCTCGGGGGGGGACTCCAAGAGACCCAGTACTTC

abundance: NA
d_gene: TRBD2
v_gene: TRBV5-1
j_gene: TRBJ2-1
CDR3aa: CASSLARTSGLYSYNEQFF
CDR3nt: TGCGCCAGCAGCTTGGCCAGGACTAGCGGGCTATACTCCTACAATGAGCAGTTCTTC

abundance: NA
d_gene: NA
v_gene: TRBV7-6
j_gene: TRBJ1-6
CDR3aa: CASSLRVSYNSPLHF
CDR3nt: TGTGCCAGCAGCTTGCGGGTGTCCTATAATTCACCCCTCCACTTT

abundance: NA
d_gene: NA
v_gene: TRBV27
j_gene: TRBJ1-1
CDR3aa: CASSLTIGTEAFF
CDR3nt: TGTGCCAGCAGTCTCACTATCGGGACTGAAGCTTTCTTT

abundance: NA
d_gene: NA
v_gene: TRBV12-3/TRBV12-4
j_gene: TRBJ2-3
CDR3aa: CASRKRQADTQYF
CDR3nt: TGTGCCAGCAGGAAGAGACAAGCAGATACGCAGTATTTT

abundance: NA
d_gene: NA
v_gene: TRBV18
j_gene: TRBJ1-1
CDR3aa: CASSATTSANTEAFF
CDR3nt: TGTGCCAGCTCTGCGACGACGAGCGCTAACACTGAAGCTTTCTTT

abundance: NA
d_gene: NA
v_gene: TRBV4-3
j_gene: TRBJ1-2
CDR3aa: CASSQGRYGYTF
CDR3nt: TGCGCCAGCAGCCAGGGGCGCTATGGCTACACCTTC

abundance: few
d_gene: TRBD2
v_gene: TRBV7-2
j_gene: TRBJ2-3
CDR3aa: CASSFGLAGGPDTQYF
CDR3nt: TGTGCCAGCAGCTTCGGACTAGCGGGAGGTCCAGATACGCAGTATTTT

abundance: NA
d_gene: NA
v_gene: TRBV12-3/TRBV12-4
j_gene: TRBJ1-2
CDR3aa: CASMLQDDYGYTF
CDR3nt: TGTGCCAGCATGTTACAGGACGACTATGGCTACACCTTC

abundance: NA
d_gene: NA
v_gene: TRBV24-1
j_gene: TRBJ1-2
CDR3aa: CATSDSVRLYGYTF
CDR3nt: TGTGCCACCAGTGATTCTGTCAGACTCTATGGCTACACCTTC

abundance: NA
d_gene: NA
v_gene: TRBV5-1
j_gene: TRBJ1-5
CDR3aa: CASSLGVGGVSNQPQHF
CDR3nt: TGCGCCAGCAGCTTGGGGGTAGGGGGTGTTAGCAATCAGCCCCAGCATTTT

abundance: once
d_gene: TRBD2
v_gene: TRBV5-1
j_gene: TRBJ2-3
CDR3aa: CASSLASGGNTDTQYF
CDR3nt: TGCGCCAGCAGCTTGGCTAGCGGGGGGAACACAGATACGCAGTATTTT

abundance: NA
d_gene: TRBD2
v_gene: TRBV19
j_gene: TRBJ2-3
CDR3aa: CASRAGVLYTDTQYF
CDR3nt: TGTGCCAGTAGGGCGGGGGTACTTTACACAGATACGCAGTATTTT

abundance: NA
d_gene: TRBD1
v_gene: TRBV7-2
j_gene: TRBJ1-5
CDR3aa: CASSLGPAGGHSNQPQHF
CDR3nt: TGTGCCAGCAGCTTAGGTCCGGCAGGGGGCCATAGCAATCAGCCCCAGCATTTT

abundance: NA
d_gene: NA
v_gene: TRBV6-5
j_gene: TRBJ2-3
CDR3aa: CASSSPLRRGTDTQYF
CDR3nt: TGTGCCAGCAGTTCGCCCCTCAGACGGGGCACAGATACGCAGTATTTT

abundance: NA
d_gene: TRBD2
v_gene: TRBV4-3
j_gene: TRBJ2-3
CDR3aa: CASSQERSLAGGITDTQYF
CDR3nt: TGCGCCAGCAGCCAAGAAAGATCACTAGCGGGAGGCATCACAGATACGCAGTATTTT

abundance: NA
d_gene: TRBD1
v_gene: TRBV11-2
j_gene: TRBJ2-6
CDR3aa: CASRPIANRGLAGANVLTF
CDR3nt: TGTGCCAGCAGGCCAATCGCCAACAGGGGATTAGCTGGGGCCAACGTCCTGACTTTC

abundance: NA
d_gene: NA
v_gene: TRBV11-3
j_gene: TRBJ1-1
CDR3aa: CASSLDGGPIWNTEAFF
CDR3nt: TGTGCCAGCAGCTTAGACGGGGGGCCGATCTGGAACACTGAAGCTTTCTTT

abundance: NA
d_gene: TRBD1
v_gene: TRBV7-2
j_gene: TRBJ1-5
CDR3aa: CASSSDRVQPQHF
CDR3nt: TGTGCCAGCAGCTCGGACAGGGTTCAGCCCCAGCATTTT

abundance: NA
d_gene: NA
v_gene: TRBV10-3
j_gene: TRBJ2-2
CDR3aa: CAISETTRLSTGELFF
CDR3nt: TGTGCCATCAGTGAAACGACTAGATTGAGCACCGGGGAGCTGTTTTTT